What follows are 7 T cell receptor beta chains derived from one specimen sequenced in a study of T cells in Graves' hyperthyroidism and ophthalmopathy. TCR beta CDR3 regions were amplified from RNA. HTBI primers drove first-round RT-PCR of the TCR CDR3. TCRdb recomputed calls from the multiplex PCR reads with MiXCR, one row per CDR3 protein. In the table there are 550,000 to 600,000 distinct CDR3 sequences, more than 13% of which are singletons. Source material: blood. The source of these receptors is a woman aged 18-29 years with Graves' ophthalmopathy.

This clonotype was seen repeatedly, ten times or more. The rearrangement uses TRBV27 and TRBJ1-5; D remains unclear. This CDR3 comprises 14 residues. Trimming took off 3 bases at V and 7 bases at J, with 13 bases between the two ends. Germline CDR1 MNHEY, CDR2 SMNVEV (reference sequence). The CDR3 spells CASSFRGRRQPQHF. The CDR3 bases are TGTGCCAGCAGTTTCCGGGGAAGGCGGCAGCCCCAGCATTTT.

A remark on this clonotype: Since a much larger clone is just one base distant, this may be a read error. V usage is TRBV7-3 and J usage is TRBJ2-3, with D unresolved. This CDR3 contains 16 residues. V lost 0 bases, J lost 6 bases, and 16 bases lay in between. Germline loops: CDR1 SGHTA, CDR2 FQGTGA. CDR3 region: CASSLTPSHLRDTQYF. Here the CDR3 DNA reads TGTGCCAGCAGCTTAACTCCGAGCCACTTAAGGGATACGCAGTATTTT. The complete variable domain, with remaining parts taken from reference TRBV7-3 and TRBJ2-3, reads GAGVSQTPSNKVTEKGKYVELRCDPISGHTALYWYRQSLGQGPEFLIYFQGTGAADDSGLPNDRFFAVRPEGSVSTLKIQRTERGDSAVYLCASSLTPSHLRDTQYFGPGTRLTVL.

The chain has TRBV6-1 and TRBJ1-6; TRBD1 matches 8 bases. V lost 9 bases to trimming and J lost 7 bases; unmatched junction nucleotides: 5. The germline V gene has CDR1 MNHNS and CDR2 SASEGT. The CDR3 is 13 amino acids. CDR3 coding DNA: TGTGCCAGTAAGACAGGGGTAAATTCACCCCTCCACTTT. It encodes CASKTGVNSPLHF.

This clonotype was picked up a small number of times. V gene TRBV5-1 combines with J gene TRBJ2-7; TRBD1 or TRBD2 may be the D gene (5 bases each). The V gene lost 0 bases and the J gene lost 1 base, with 14 bases spanning the gap. The CDR3 covers 16 residues. Germline CDR1 is SGHRS and CDR2 is YFSETQ. The CDR3 DNA is TGCGCCAGCAGCTTGGGGGGGTTTACACTTTCCTACGAGCAGTACTTC. Protein product: CASSLGGFTLSYEQYF.

This chain uses TRBV6-1 with TRBJ1-5; 12 bases align to TRBD1. Trimming cost V 5 bases and J 2 bases; bases outside gene matches: 7. The germline V gene has CDR1 MNHNS and CDR2 SASEGT. The CDR3 spans 17 residues. The CDR3 loop is CASSPGQGADGNQPQHF. CDR3 DNA sequence: TGTGCCAGCAGTCCGGGACAGGGGGCCGATGGCAATCAGCCCCAGCATTTT.

This clonotype was seen at least ten times. The genes are TRBV5-1 and TRBJ1-1; D is possibly TRBD1 (6 bases). The CDR3 runs 14 residues. The germline CDR1 and CDR2 sequences are SGHRS and YFSETQ. Trimming stripped 5 bases from V and 1 base from J, with 12 bases between. The DNA of the CDR3 is TGCGCCAGCAGTTGGACAGCGACGAACACTGAAGCTTTCTTT. It specifies CASSWTATNTEAFF. The full variable domain, with the rest looked up from reference TRBV5-1 and TRBJ1-1, is KAGVTQTPRYLIKTRGQQVTLSCSPISGHRSVSWYQQTPGQGLQFLFEYFSETQRNKGNFPGRFSGRQFSNSRSEMNVSTLELGDSALYLCASSWTATNTEAFFGQGTRLTVV.

At least ten counts were recorded for this clonotype. This chain joins TRBV12-3 or TRBV12-4 and TRBJ2-3; D gene uncertain. The V and J ends lost 6 bases and 2 bases respectively, with 18 bases between them. CDR3 length: 16 residues. CDR3 protein: CASSAALIPSTDTQYF. In DNA form, the CDR3 reads TGTGCCAGCAGCGCCGCGCTCATTCCCTCCACAGATACGCAGTATTTT.